This TCR beta chain was sequenced in a study of blood T cell repertoires in COVID-19. Study background: The samples span acute and convalescent COVID-19 from the United States, Italy and Spain.

The germline gives CDR1 SQVTM, CDR2 ANQGSEA. This CDR3 comprises 13 residues. V was clipped by 1 base and J by 4 bases, with 10 bases between them. Participants were aged about 18 to 90 years, lived in 24 US areas, and enrolled virtually. Original handling: Nucleated cell counts were estimated from reference gene primer amplification. The table came from immunoSEQ multiplex PCR; TCRdb's copy has only in-frame clones and leaves some out. V, J and clone size were drawn from that table, and D and trimming were deduced from the DNA. This sample has about 170,000 clones, with more than 75% found just once.

Sequenced sample: PBMCs or T cells enriched from blood (not recorded which). The sequence came from a human donor with acute COVID-19. The donor label of this sample is uncertain. This chain connects TRBV29-1 to TRBJ1-2; tentative D call: TRBD1 (5 bases). This CDR3 is CSVEGGTLYGYTF. In nucleotides, the CDR3 is TGCAGCGTTGAAGGGGGGACTCTCTATGGCTACACCTTC.